This is a list of T cell receptor beta chains from one sample in a study of blood T cell repertoires in COVID-19. Method: immunoSEQ multiplex PCR; TCRdb's copy keeps in-frame clones and lacks some. The repertoire holds 80,000 or so clones, roughly 80% seen once, with under 5.5% in the top ten. Sequenced material: peripheral blood. These receptors came from a woman between 70 and 85 years old with acute or convalescent COVID-19. Each CDR3 is given with its conserved first and last residue. A D gene is named only where the DNA matches it firmly. Clone size, where shown, is once, few, many, or a class for clones that have expanded.

j_call	clone_size	cdr3_length	d_call	v_call	cdr3_aa	cdr3_nt
TRBJ1-6	.	14	.	TRBV6-5	CASSLEGGNSPLHF	TGTGCCAGCAGTTTGGAGGGGGGGAATTCACCCCTCCACTTT
TRBJ1-3	.	15	TRBD1	TRBV4-1	CASSRPTGSGNTIYF	TGCGCCAGCAGCCGCCCGACAGGGAGCGGAAACACCATATATTTT
TRBJ2-3	.	13	TRBD1	TRBV6-6	CASRDSLTDTQYF	TGTGCCAGCCGGGACAGTCTCACAGATACGCAGTATTTT
TRBJ2-7	.	18	TRBD1	TRBV5-5	CASSLGQGIQGPSYEQYF	TGTGCCAGCAGCTTGGGACAGGGTATTCAGGGGCCCTCCTACGAGCAGTACTTC
TRBJ2-7	.	14	TRBD1	TRBV7-8	CASSLEQGTYEQYF	TGTGCCAGCAGCTTAGAACAGGGGACCTACGAGCAGTACTTC
TRBJ2-5	.	14	.	TRBV29-1	CSVGRRRDQETQYF	TGCAGCGTTGGAAGGAGGCGGGACCAAGAGACCCAGTACTTC
TRBJ1-2	.	14	.	TRBV20-1	CSASGAGTFYGYTF	TGCAGTGCTAGTGGGGCCGGGACTTTCTATGGCTACACCTTC
TRBJ2-2	.	15	TRBD1	TRBV7-2	CASSAGTGYTGELFF	TGTGCCAGCAGCGCCGGGACAGGATACACCGGGGAGCTGTTTTTT
TRBJ2-7	.	15	.	TRBV2	CASSRGGDSNYEQYF	TGTGCCAGCAGTAGGGGGGGAGATTCCAATTACGAGCAGTACTTC
TRBJ2-5	.	17	TRBD1	TRBV3-1/TRBV3-2	CASSQEDRFVSVGAQYF	TGTGCCAGCAGCCAAGAGGACAGGTTCGTCTCCGTCGGGGCCCAGTACTTC
TRBJ1-2	.	14	.	TRBV9	CASSVGGGTYGYTF	TGTGCCAGCAGCGTAGGAGGAGGGACCTATGGCTACACCTTC
TRBJ1-1	few	11	.	TRBV29-1	CSVLSGFEAFF	TGCAGCGTTCTTAGTGGTTTTGAAGCTTTCTTT
TRBJ1-1	.	13	.	TRBV6-5	CASSSGSDGEAFF	TGTGCCAGCAGTTCAGGGTCGGACGGTGAAGCTTTCTTT
TRBJ1-6	few	14	.	TRBV6-6	CASSSVAGNSPLHF	TGTGCCAGCAGTTCTGTGGCAGGAAATTCACCCCTCCACTTT
TRBJ1-1	.	15	TRBD1	TRBV13	CASSEPGGGNTEAFF	TGTGCCAGCAGCGAGCCAGGGGGCGGGAACACTGAAGCTTTCTTT
TRBJ1-2	.	16	.	TRBV18	CASSSSRGRPNYGYTF	TGTGCCAGCTCATCCTCTCGGGGGAGGCCTAACTATGGCTACACCTTC
TRBJ1-2	.	18	.	TRBV5-6	CASSFPLGRLHSNYGYTF	TGTGCCAGCAGCTTCCCGTTGGGCAGGTTACACTCTAACTATGGCTACACCTTC
TRBJ1-2	.	16	.	TRBV5-5	CASSPNGGDQKDGYTF	TGTGCCAGCAGCCCCAATGGGGGGGATCAGAAGGATGGCTACACCTTC
TRBJ2-7	.	13	TRBD1	TRBV6-5	CASRTDRAYEQYF	TGTGCCAGCAGGACGGACAGGGCCTACGAGCAGTACTTC
TRBJ2-3	.	14	TRBD2	TRBV19	CASSISGGSDTQYF	TGTGCCAGTAGTATAAGCGGGGGGTCTGATACGCAGTATTTT
TRBJ1-2	.	14	TRBD1	TRBV19	CASSGTGWDYGYTF	TGTGCCAGTAGTGGGACAGGGTGGGACTATGGCTACACCTTC
TRBJ1-6	.	15	.	TRBV5-5	CASSFQGSNNSPLHF	TGTGCCAGCAGCTTCCAGGGATCAAATAATTCACCCCTCCACTTT
TRBJ2-7	.	13	TRBD1	TRBV19	CASGWTGWNEQYF	TGTGCCAGTGGGTGGACAGGATGGAACGAGCAGTACTTC
TRBJ1-6	.	16	.	TRBV6-5	CASSSGGGAHNSPLHF	TGTGCCAGCAGTTCGGGTGGGGGCGCCCATAATTCACCCCTCCACTTT
TRBJ1-1	.	16	TRBD1	TRBV9	CASSAGTGWEGTEAFF	TGTGCCAGCAGCGCCGGGACAGGGTGGGAGGGCACTGAAGCTTTCTTT
TRBJ2-7	.	16	TRBD2	TRBV7-3	CASSSGLAGDSSEQYF	TGTGCCAGCAGCTCGGGACTAGCGGGGGACTCCAGCGAGCAGTACTTC
TRBJ2-5	.	14	TRBD2	TRBV5-1	CASSLGTLGGAQYF	TGCGCCAGCAGCTTAGGCACACTGGGGGGGGCCCAGTACTTC
TRBJ1-5	.	17	.	TRBV27	CASSFQTGGARRQPQHF	TGTGCCAGCAGTTTCCAGACGGGGGGCGCGAGAAGGCAGCCCCAGCATTTT
TRBJ2-5	.	11	.	TRBV2	CASGGQETQYF	TGTGCCAGCGGCGGGCAAGAGACCCAGTACTTC
TRBJ1-5	.	17	.	TRBV2	CASSVRDIFYGNQPQHF	TGTGCCAGCAGTGTCCGGGACATCTTCTATGGCAATCAGCCCCAGCATTTT
TRBJ2-7	.	14	TRBD1	TRBV5-6	CASSSQGVSYEQYF	TGTGCCAGCAGCTCGCAGGGGGTCTCCTACGAGCAGTACTTC
TRBJ2-5	.	15	TRBD2	TRBV18	CASTRTSGGLETQYF	TGTGCCAGCACTCGGACTAGCGGGGGCTTGGAGACCCAGTACTTC
TRBJ2-3	.	18	TRBD2	TRBV7-9	CASSRGTSGAPSTDTQYF	TGTGCCAGCAGCAGGGGGACTAGCGGGGCCCCTAGCACAGATACGCAGTATTTT
TRBJ1-1	.	14	TRBD1	TRBV9	CASSLTTGDTEAFF	TGTGCCAGCAGTCTCACTACAGGGGACACTGAAGCTTTCTTT
TRBJ2-6	.	15	.	TRBV11-3	CASSLGTAGANVLTF	TGTGCCAGCAGCTTAGGGACAGCTGGGGCCAACGTCCTGACTTTC
TRBJ1-2	.	16	TRBD1	TRBV4-1	CASSQTPGGANYGYTF	TGCGCCAGCAGCCAAACCCCAGGGGGAGCGAACTATGGCTACACCTTC
TRBJ1-2	.	13	TRBD1	TRBV6-5	CASYRDRGLGYTF	TGTGCCAGCTACCGGGACAGGGGACTTGGCTACACCTTC
TRBJ2-3	.	17	TRBD2	TRBV7-9	CASSSGEGPLSTDTQYF	TGTGCCAGCAGCTCCGGGGAGGGACCTTTAAGCACAGATACGCAGTATTTT
TRBJ1-4	once	19	.	TRBV7-6	CASSLKPFPVTPTNEKLFF	TGTGCCAGCAGCTTAAAGCCCTTCCCCGTCACCCCAACTAATGAAAAACTGTTTTTT
TRBJ1-2	.	11	.	TRBV29-1	CSAEGQNGYTF	TGCAGCGCTGAGGGGCAGAATGGCTACACCTTC
TRBJ1-1	.	13	.	TRBV25-1	CASSDPFNTEAFF	TGTGCCAGCAGTGATCCGTTTAACACTGAAGCTTTCTTT
TRBJ2-3	few	13	TRBD2	TRBV3-1/TRBV3-2	CASRGLGPDTQYF	TGTGCCAGCAGGGGACTAGGCCCAGATACGCAGTATTTT
TRBJ2-2	.	16	TRBD2	TRBV11-2	CALAGAAGVPTGELFF	TGTGCCCTAGCGGGGGCCGCCGGGGTTCCCACCGGGGAGCTGTTTTTT
TRBJ2-3	.	13	.	TRBV5-4	CASSPSNTDTQYF	TGTGCCAGCAGCCCGAGTAATACAGATACGCAGTATTTT
TRBJ1-2	.	15	.	TRBV2	CASSELRGVIYGYTF	TGTGCCAGCAGTGAACTCAGGGGTGTCATCTATGGCTACACCTTC
TRBJ2-1	.	14	.	TRBV29-1	CSVSKPAVYNEQFF	TGCAGCGTTTCTAAACCAGCGGTTTACAATGAGCAGTTCTTC
TRBJ1-4	.	13	.	TRBV6-5	CASSYFGEGKLFF	TGTGCCAGCAGTTACTTCGGGGAAGGAAAACTGTTTTTT
TRBJ1-3	.	15	TRBD1	TRBV7-9	CASSLYRDRGNTIYF	TGTGCCAGCAGCTTATACCGGGACAGAGGAAACACCATATATTTT
TRBJ2-7	.	11	.	TRBV29-1	CSVAFTYEQYF	TGCAGCGTCGCGTTCACCTACGAGCAGTACTTC
TRBJ2-1	.	15	TRBD2	TRBV7-2	CASSLSSGPETEQFF	TGTGCCAGCAGCTTATCTAGCGGGCCTGAAACTGAGCAGTTCTTC
TRBJ2-4	.	15	.	TRBV19	CASSVSAGAKNIQYF	TGTGCCAGTAGTGTCTCAGCGGGTGCCAAAAACATTCAGTACTTC
TRBJ2-7	.	15	.	TRBV29-1	CSVVSWLQGSYEQYF	TGCAGCGTTGTATCTTGGTTACAGGGCTCCTACGAGCAGTACTTC
TRBJ2-3	few	14	.	TRBV3-1/TRBV3-2	CASSPRVAADTQYF	TGTGCCAGCTCCCCGCGGGTAGCTGCAGATACGCAGTATTTT
TRBJ1-3	.	14	.	TRBV12-5	CASGLTGGPNTIYF	TGTGCTAGTGGTTTGACAGGAGGGCCAAACACCATATATTTT
TRBJ2-5	.	13	.	TRBV12-3/TRBV12-4	CASSRTDQETQYF	TGTGCCAGCAGTCGGACAGACCAAGAGACCCAGTACTTC
TRBJ1-3	.	14	TRBD1	TRBV19	CASSDRGSGNTIYF	TGTGCCAGTAGCGACAGGGGCTCTGGAAACACCATATATTTT